Below, 20 T cell receptor beta chains from the same sample are listed, as sequenced in a study of CD8+ T cells in alopecia areata. Sequencing relied on a cDNA template that was reverse transcribed from extracted RNA. Sequenced by immunoSEQ multiplex PCR; TCRdb stores in-frame clones only, minus some. The sample comprises fewer than 200,000 clones, roughly 58% of which are singletons, and 16% rests with the top ten. Treatment in this sample: oral pan-JAK inhibitor, 5-10 mg twice daily. The sample consisted of CD4+ T cells sorted from blood, taken at approximately week 55, from a patient treated with tofacitinib. All receptors derive from a human donor with alopecia areata.

The CDR3 spells CADSKRTGKTDTQYF. The DNA for the CDR3 is TGTGCCGACAGCAAGCGGACAGGGAAGACAGATACGCAGTATTTT. V and J are TRBV2 and TRBJ2-3; 8 nucleotides line up with TRBD1. Looked up from germline, CDR1 is SNHLY and CDR2 is FYNNEI. The CDR3 length is 15 residues. V lost 11 bases to trimming and J lost 3 bases; unmatched junction nucleotides: 13.

This clone was observed a single time. The rearrangement uses TRBV30 and TRBJ1-1; unclear D gene. Germline V lookup: CDR1 GTSNPN, CDR2 SVGIG (reference sequence). CDR3 size: 11 residues. Deletions cut 0 bases from V and 7 bases from J, with 6 bases between. DNA of the CDR3: TGTGCCTGGAGTGTTTTCCGTGAAGCTTTCTTT. This encodes CAWSVFREAFF.

The chain couples TRBV6-1 to TRBJ2-6; no clear D gene. CDR1 MNHNS and CDR2 SASEGT come from the germline V gene. CDR3 length: 14 residues. V was shortened by 1 base and J by 3 bases, with 4 bases between the two germline ends. In nucleotides, the CDR3 is TGTGCCAGCAGTGAAGTGAATGGGGCCAACGTCCTGACTTTC. Translation gives CASSEVNGANVLTF.

This clone was seen more than once but under ten times. The genes are TRBV13 and TRBJ2-4, with TRBD2 identical over 10 bases. Trimming at V came to 2 bases and at J to 4 bases, leaving 2 bases not matched to a gene. Germline-derived CDR1 and CDR2 are PRHDT and FYEKMQ (reference sequence). The CDR3 is made up of 15 amino acids. In nucleotides, the CDR3 is TGTGCCAGCAGCTTACAGCGGGGGGGAAAAAACATTCAGTACTTC. Its translation is CASSLQRGGKNIQYF. The full variable domain, completed using reference TRBV13 and TRBJ2-4, is AAGVIQSPRHLIKEKRETATLKCYPIPRHDTVYWYQQGPGQDPQFLISFYEKMQSDKGSIPDRFSAQQFSDYHSELNMSSLELGDSALYFCASSLQRGGKNIQYFGAGTRLSVL.

Concerning this clone: Different DNA sequences within this sample yield the same CDR3. The rearrangement joins TRBV23-1 to TRBJ1-1; D unresolved. TRBV23-1 carries the ORF label, with uncertain function. The V end lost 3 bases, the J end lost 5 bases, and 7 bases lay between the germline ends. The CDR3 length is 12 residues. In DNA, the CDR3 is TGCGCCAGCAGTCAGACCGGGACTGAAGCTTTCTTT. It codes for CASSQTGTEAFF.

The chain links TRBV18 to TRBJ2-5; D perhaps matches TRBD2 (5 bases). V was pared by 5 bases and J by 3 bases, with 10 bases between. Per germline, CDR1 KGHSH and CDR2 LQKENI. This CDR3 has 13 amino acids. This CDR3 reads CASSSTGKETQYF. CDR3 coding DNA: TGTGCCAGCTCATCAACGGGGAAAGAGACCCAGTACTTC.

This chain connects TRBV7-9 to TRBJ2-7; TRBD2 matches 12 bases. Germline values: CDR1 SEHNR, CDR2 FQNEAQ (reference sequence). The CDR3 runs to 19 residues. After removal of 3 bases from V and 2 bases from J, the junction contained 14 bases not matched to a gene. CDR3 sequence reads: CASSFFASGGANTAYEQYF. The CDR3, as DNA: TGTGCCAGCAGCTTTTTCGCTAGCGGGGGGGCCAATACCGCCTACGAGCAGTACTTC.

This clone was seen a handful of times. The V gene is TRBV7-3, the J gene TRBJ2-5; D is unclear. The CDR3 extends over 14 amino acids. V was clipped by 2 bases and J by 4 bases, with 11 bases between them. Germline V gene sequence: CDR1 SGHTA, CDR2 FQGTGA. The CDR3 loop is CASSLGPLGETQYF. DNA for the CDR3: TGTGCCAGCAGCTTAGGTCCCCTAGGAGAGACCCAGTACTTC.

The rearrangement links TRBV14 to TRBJ1-6, with D unclear. CDR1 and CDR2 from the germline V gene are SGHDN and FVKESK. Trimming shortened V by 4 bases and J by 4 bases, and 2 bases separated the two germline ends. This CDR3 has 12 amino acids. CDR3 in amino acids: CASSPYNSPLHF. The CDR3 DNA follows: TGTGCCAGCAGCCCTTATAATTCACCCCTCCACTTT.

CDR3 DNA: TGTGCCAGCAGCGTAGTAACTGGGAACTATGGCTACACCTTC. The encoded protein is CASSVVTGNYGYTF. V usage is TRBV9 and J usage is TRBJ1-2; the D is unclear. The ends were cut back, 0 bases at V and 2 bases at J, with 8 bases in the middle. In germline, CDR1 is SGDLS, CDR2 YYNGEE. CDR3 length: 14 amino acids.

The chain has TRBV7-2 and TRBJ2-3, with D uncertain. Germline-derived CDR1 and CDR2 are SGHTA and FQGNSA. This CDR3 contains 14 residues. The germline V and J ends were trimmed by 0 bases and 2 bases, with 6 bases remaining between them. For the CDR3, the DNA is TGTGCCAGCAGCTTAGCTTGGACCACAGATACGCAGTATTTT. Translating it yields CASSLAWTTDTQYF.

The chain recombines TRBV19 with TRBJ1-1; 8 bases are shared with TRBD1. Trimming at V came to 3 bases and at J to 5 bases, leaving 2 bases not matched to a gene. The CDR3 runs to 13 residues. Per germline, CDR1 LNHDA and CDR2 SQIVND (reference sequence). CDR3 DNA sequence: TGTGCCAGTAGTATGGACAGGGCGACTGAAGCTTTCTTT. Its protein product is CASSMDRATEAFF.

The chain carries TRBV4-1 and TRBJ1-2; D unclear. CDR3 length: 15 residues. The V end lost 0 bases, the J end lost 8 bases, and 16 bases lay between the germline ends. Germline CDR1 is MGHRA and CDR2 is YSYEKL. This CDR3 is CASSQDPTVGVGYTF. For the CDR3, the DNA is TGCGCCAGCAGCCAAGACCCGACGGTCGGGGTGGGCTACACCTTC.

V gene TRBV6-5 combines with J gene TRBJ2-5, with D perhaps being TRBD1 or TRBD2 (6 bases each). Germline assignment: CDR1 MNHEY and CDR2 SVGAGI. Trimming took off 10 bases at V and 5 bases at J, with 20 bases between the two ends. CDR3 length: 14 amino acids. DNA for the CDR3: TGTGCCACCCGAAGCTTCGGGGGCACGGAGACCCAGTACTTC. Its translation is CATRSFGGTETQYF.

The genes are TRBV2 and TRBJ2-5, with 7 bases lining up with TRBD2. Germline CDR1 is SNHLY and CDR2 is FYNNEI. This CDR3 has 13 residues. J gave up 1 base and V 7 bases, and 3 bases lay outside the gene matches. The CDR3 DNA reads as TGTGCCAGCAACCGACTAGCCCAAGAGACCCAGTACTTC. It translates to CASNRLAQETQYF. The full variable domain, completed using reference TRBV2 and TRBJ2-5, is EPEVTQTPSHQVTQMGQEVILRCVPISNHLYFYWYRQILGQKVEFLVSFYNNEISEKSEIFDDQFSVERPDGSNFTLKIRSTKLEDSAMYFCASNRLAQETQYFGPGTRLLVL.

Ten or more counts support this clone. The chain carries TRBV27 and TRBJ1-2; possibly TRBD1 for D (6 bases). Trimming shortened V by 4 bases and J by 7 bases, and 10 bases separated the two germline ends. The germline CDR1 and CDR2 sequences are MNHEY and SMNVEV (reference sequence). The CDR3 has 12 amino acids. The CDR3 bases are TGTGCCAGCAGTTCCACGACAGGTGGCTACACCTTC. It codes for CASSSTTGGYTF.

V and J are TRBV29-1 and TRBJ2-3, with D tentatively TRBD1 (6 bases). Germline V gene lookup returns CDR1 SQVTM and CDR2 ANQGSEA. CDR3 length: 14 residues. Trimming stripped 3 bases from V and 4 bases from J, with 14 bases between. DNA for the CDR3: TGCAGCGTTGATGGTGGCAGGGGTGCAGATACGCAGTATTTT. This encodes CSVDGGRGADTQYF.

This clone was recorded a few times. The V gene is TRBV29-1, the J gene TRBJ2-3; TRBD2 aligns across 12 bases. Germline V CDR1 and CDR2: SQVTM, ANQGSEA. The junction had 8 bases not matched to a gene; V was cut back by 7 bases and J by 6 bases. This CDR3 comprises 14 residues. The chain's CDR3 is CSGNLAGGPDTQYF. DNA of the CDR3: TGCAGCGGCAACCTAGCGGGGGGGCCTGATACGCAGTATTTT.

This rearrangement joins TRBV2 to TRBJ1-2, with D unclear. Trimming shortened V by 4 bases and J by 7 bases, and 13 bases separated the two germline ends. Germline CDR1 reads SNHLY; CDR2 reads FYNNEI. CDR3 size: 13 residues. Here the CDR3 DNA reads TGTGCCAGCAGTGGGTTGGGCGAAGGTGGCTACACCTTC. The encoded protein is CASSGLGEGGYTF. Full variable domain (outside the CDR3, taken from reference TRBV2 and TRBJ1-2): EPEVTQTPSHQVTQMGQEVILRCVPISNHLYFYWYRQILGQKVEFLVSFYNNEISEKSEIFDDQFSVERPDGSNFTLKIRSTKLEDSAMYFCASSGLGEGGYTFGSGTRLTVV.

This sequence joins TRBV2 and TRBJ1-2; D is unresolved. CDR1 SNHLY and CDR2 FYNNEI come from the germline V gene. The CDR3 sequence is 13 residues long. Trimming took off 6 bases at V and 5 bases at J, with 13 bases between the two ends. Here the CDR3 DNA reads TGTGCCAGCAGCGGACCCCCTGGGTATGGCTACACCTTC. Amino acids: CASSGPPGYGYTF.